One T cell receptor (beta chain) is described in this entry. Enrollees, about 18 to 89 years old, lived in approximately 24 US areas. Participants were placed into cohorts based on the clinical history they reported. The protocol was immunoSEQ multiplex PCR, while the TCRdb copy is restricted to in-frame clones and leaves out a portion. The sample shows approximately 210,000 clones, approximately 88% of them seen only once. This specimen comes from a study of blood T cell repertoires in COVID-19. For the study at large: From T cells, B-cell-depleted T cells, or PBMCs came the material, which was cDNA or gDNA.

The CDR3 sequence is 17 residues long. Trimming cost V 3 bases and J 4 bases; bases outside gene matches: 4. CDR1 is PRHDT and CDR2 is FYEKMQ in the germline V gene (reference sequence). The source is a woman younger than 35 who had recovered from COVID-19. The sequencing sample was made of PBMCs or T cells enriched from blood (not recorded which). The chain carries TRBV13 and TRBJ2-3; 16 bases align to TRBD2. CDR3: CASSFGTSGGAADTQYF. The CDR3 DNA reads TGTGCCAGCAGCTTTGGGACTAGCGGGGGGGCGGCAGATACGCAGTATTTT. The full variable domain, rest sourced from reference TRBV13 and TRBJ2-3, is AAGVIQSPRHLIKEKRETATLKCYPIPRHDTVYWYQQGPGQDPQFLISFYEKMQSDKGSIPDRFSAQQFSDYHSELNMSSLELGDSALYFCASSFGTSGGAADTQYFGPGTRLTVL.